The subject of this entry is one T cell receptor (beta chain). The entry originates in a study of blood T cell repertoires in COVID-19. The wider study: Sites in the United States, Italy and Spain provided acute and convalescent COVID-19 samples.

The study counted Cohort 3 donors as recovered given two negative PCRs, clearance, or symptom resolution. Using immunoSEQ multiplex PCR, the repertoire was profiled, and TCRdb retains in-frame clones only, with some absent. The sample holds 390,000 or so clones, 75% to 90% seen once. Material for sequencing was PBMCs or T cells enriched from blood (not recorded which). The clonotype was recovered from a man between 18 and 35 years old who had recovered from COVID-19.

The CDR3 sequence: CAWRGFNEKLFF. The CDR3 nucleotides are TGTGCCTGGAGGGGCTTTAATGAAAAACTGTTTTTT. This chain connects TRBV30 to TRBJ1-4, with D uncertain. The CDR3 consists of 12 residues. V was shortened by 3 bases and J by 4 bases, with 6 bases between the two germline ends. Looked up from germline, CDR1 is GTSNPN and CDR2 is SVGIG (reference sequence).